These T cell receptor beta chains were read from a single sample in a study of CD8+CD57+ T cells in acquired aplastic anemia. Via MiXCR, TCRdb re-called the reads, giving one row per CDR3 protein. The table includes about 150,000 distinct CDR3 sequences, roughly half detected once. The sample comprised sorted CD4+, CD8+, or CD8+CD57+ T cells (not recorded which) from PBMCs. Source of these receptors: a human donor with aplastic anemia. Each CDR3 is given with its conserved first and last residue. A D gene is named only where the DNA matches it firmly. Clone size appears in some rows only: once, few, many, or a class for an expanded clone.

J: TRBJ2-7; size: NA; V: TRBV24-1; D: NA; DNA: TGTGCCACCAGTGGCCTCGAGTCTTCGTCTGGGCAGTACTTC; CDR3: CATSGLESSSGQYF
J: TRBJ2-1; size: many; V: TRBV9; D: TRBD1; DNA: TGTGCCAGCAGCGTCGGTCCAGGGGGAAATGAGCAGTTCTTC; CDR3: CASSVGPGGNEQFF
J: TRBJ2-3; size: few; V: TRBV20-1; D: TRBD2; DNA: TGCAGTGCTCCCACTAGCGGTAACACAGATACGCAGTATTTT; CDR3: CSAPTSGNTDTQYF
J: TRBJ1-1; size: few; V: TRBV20-1; D: NA; DNA: TGCAGTGCTAGAGGGTCAGGGCACACTGAAGCTTTCTTT; CDR3: CSARGSGHTEAFF
J: TRBJ2-5; size: NA; V: TRBV9; D: NA; DNA: TGTGCCAGCAGCGCCCGCGAAGGTTGGGGGGAGACCCAGTACTTC; CDR3: CASSAREGWGETQYF
J: TRBJ2-5; size: NA; V: TRBV12-3/TRBV12-4; D: TRBD2; DNA: TGTGCCAGCAGGCCTAGCGGGGGCACGGAGACCCAGTACTTC; CDR3: CASRPSGGTETQYF
J: TRBJ2-7; size: few; V: TRBV10-1; D: NA; DNA: TGCGCCAGCATTCGGGAACACAACTACGAGCAGTACTTC; CDR3: CASIREHNYEQYF
J: TRBJ2-5; size: NA; V: TRBV24-1; D: TRBD1; DNA: TGTGCCACCAGTGACTCGGGGACAGTTAAGGAGACCCAGTACTTC; CDR3: CATSDSGTVKETQYF
J: TRBJ2-7; size: NA; V: TRBV29-1; D: TRBD1; DNA: TGCAGCGTGACCGGGACAGCCTACTACGAGCAGTACTTC; CDR3: CSVTGTAYYEQYF
J: TRBJ1-1; size: NA; V: TRBV9; D: NA; DNA: TGTGCCAGCAAACGGGTGGAGACTGAAGCTTTCTTT; CDR3: CASKRVETEAFF
J: TRBJ1-4; size: few; V: TRBV6-1; D: NA; DNA: TGTGCCAGCAGTCGGGGCCGATTTGCTAATGAAAAACTGTTTTTT; CDR3: CASSRGRFANEKLFF
J: TRBJ1-2; size: NA; V: TRBV24-1; D: NA; DNA: TGTGCCACCAGTGATCCAGGGTCGCGGGACGCTATGGGCTACACCTTC; CDR3: CATSDPGSRDAMGYTF
J: TRBJ2-7; size: NA; V: TRBV15; D: NA; DNA: TGTGCCACCAGCAGTCAGCCGGGCTACGAGCAGTACTTC; CDR3: CATSSQPGYEQYF
J: TRBJ2-3; size: many; V: TRBV6-1; D: NA; DNA: TGTGCCAGCACAGACAGGTACACAGATACGCAGTATTTT; CDR3: CASTDRYTDTQYF
J: TRBJ2-7; size: many; V: TRBV10-3; D: NA; DNA: TGTGCCACCTCGGACAGCTCCTACGAGCAGTACTTC; CDR3: CATSDSSYEQYF
J: TRBJ2-2; size: NA; V: TRBV19; D: NA; DNA: TGTGCCAGTATTGGGACCAGCGGGGACACCAGGGGGCTGTTTTTT; CDR3: CASIGTSGDTRGLFF
J: TRBJ2-3; size: few; V: TRBV29-1; D: TRBD2; DNA: TGCAGCGTTGGAGGCGGGGGGAGCACAGATACGCAGTATTTT; CDR3: CSVGGGGSTDTQYF
J: TRBJ1-1; size: few; V: TRBV29-1; D: NA; DNA: TGCAGCGTTGCGGTCACGGTGGGCACTGAAGCTTTCTTT; CDR3: CSVAVTVGTEAFF
J: TRBJ2-7; size: NA; V: TRBV19; D: TRBD2; DNA: TGTGCCAGTTCGACGGGAGGCTCCTACGAGCAGTACTTC; CDR3: CASSTGGSYEQYF
J: TRBJ1-6; size: NA; V: TRBV6-5; D: NA; DNA: TGTGCCAGCAGTTACCCAAGATCACCCCTCCACTTT; CDR3: CASSYPRSPLHF
J: TRBJ2-7; size: many; V: TRBV7-6; D: TRBD2; DNA: TGTGCCAGCAGCTTAGGCACTAGCGGGGATTACGAGCAGTACTTC; CDR3: CASSLGTSGDYEQYF
J: TRBJ2-1; size: many; V: TRBV19; D: TRBD2; DNA: TGTGCCAGTAGTATCGGAATAGCGGGGGTTTACAATGAGCAGTTCTTC; CDR3: CASSIGIAGVYNEQFF
J: TRBJ2-7; size: NA; V: TRBV5-4; D: NA; DNA: TGTGCCAGCAGCTTGGCCGGGCCCGGGTACGAGCAGTACTTC; CDR3: CASSLAGPGYEQYF
J: TRBJ2-7; size: NA; V: TRBV2; D: NA; DNA: TGTGCCAGCAAAAGCGGACTCGCCTACGAGCAGTACTTC; CDR3: CASKSGLAYEQYF
J: TRBJ2-5; size: NA; V: TRBV20-1; D: NA; DNA: TGCAGTCCCGAGGGGGGGATGGAGACCCAGTACTTC; CDR3: CSPEGGMETQYF
J: TRBJ1-6; size: NA; V: TRBV25-1; D: NA; DNA: TGTGCCAGCGCCTCGGCAGGGAGAGATTCACCCCTCCACTTT; CDR3: CASASAGRDSPLHF
J: TRBJ2-6; size: NA; V: TRBV15; D: NA; DNA: TGTGCCACCAGCAGGGCATCTGGGGCCAACGTCCTGACTTTC; CDR3: CATSRASGANVLTF
J: TRBJ2-7; size: NA; V: TRBV10-2; D: NA; DNA: TGCGCCAGCAGGACCTCGTTTATGCAAACCTCCTACGAGCAGTACTTC; CDR3: CASRTSFMQTSYEQYF
J: TRBJ1-4; size: NA; V: TRBV20-1; D: NA; DNA: TGCAGTGCCCCGGACGGAACTAATGAAAAACTGTTTTTT; CDR3: CSAPDGTNEKLFF
J: TRBJ2-5; size: NA; V: TRBV5-1; D: NA; DNA: TGCGCCAGCAGCCTCCTTAGCGGCCAAGAGACCCAGTACTTC; CDR3: CASSLLSGQETQYF
J: TRBJ1-1; size: few; V: TRBV10-2; D: TRBD1; DNA: TGCGCCAGCGCATTATCGACAGGGATGACTGAAGCTTTCTTT; CDR3: CASALSTGMTEAFF
J: TRBJ2-2; size: many; V: TRBV25-1; D: TRBD1; DNA: TGTGCCAGCAGTATAGGACAGGGCGACACCGGGGAGCTGTTTTTT; CDR3: CASSIGQGDTGELFF
J: TRBJ2-5; size: NA; V: TRBV4-3; D: TRBD2; DNA: TGCGCCAGCAGCCAAGGGGTAGCGGGGGGGAACCAAGAGACCCAGTACTTC; CDR3: CASSQGVAGGNQETQYF
J: TRBJ2-5; size: NA; V: TRBV20-1; D: NA; DNA: TGCAGTGCTGGCAGACTAGGAGAGACCCAGTACTTC; CDR3: CSAGRLGETQYF
J: TRBJ2-2; size: many; V: TRBV9; D: TRBD1; DNA: TGTGCCAGCAGCGGAAACAGGGGCGGGAACACCGGGGAGCTGTTTTTT; CDR3: CASSGNRGGNTGELFF
J: TRBJ1-1; size: NA; V: TRBV11-2; D: TRBD1; DNA: TGTGCCAGCAGCTTAGAGAACAGGGGAGGCACTGAAGCTTTCTTT; CDR3: CASSLENRGGTEAFF
J: TRBJ1-6; size: NA; V: TRBV2; D: TRBD1; DNA: TGTGCCAGCAGTGATAGGGACAGCAGAAATTCACCCCTCCACTTT; CDR3: CASSDRDSRNSPLHF
J: TRBJ2-7; size: NA; V: TRBV2; D: TRBD1; DNA: TGTGCTAGTCAGGGGGTGAGGTACGAGCAGTACTTC; CDR3: CASQGVRYEQYF
J: TRBJ2-5; size: NA; V: TRBV20-1; D: TRBD2; DNA: TGCAGTGCTAGAGATCTCCCTAGCGGGGGACCCCAAGAGACCCAGTACTTC; CDR3: CSARDLPSGGPQETQYF
J: TRBJ2-1; size: NA; V: TRBV6-4; D: TRBD1; DNA: TGTGCCAGCAGTGACTCCGGGACAGGGGGAATCGGGGAGCAGTTCTTC; CDR3: CASSDSGTGGIGEQFF